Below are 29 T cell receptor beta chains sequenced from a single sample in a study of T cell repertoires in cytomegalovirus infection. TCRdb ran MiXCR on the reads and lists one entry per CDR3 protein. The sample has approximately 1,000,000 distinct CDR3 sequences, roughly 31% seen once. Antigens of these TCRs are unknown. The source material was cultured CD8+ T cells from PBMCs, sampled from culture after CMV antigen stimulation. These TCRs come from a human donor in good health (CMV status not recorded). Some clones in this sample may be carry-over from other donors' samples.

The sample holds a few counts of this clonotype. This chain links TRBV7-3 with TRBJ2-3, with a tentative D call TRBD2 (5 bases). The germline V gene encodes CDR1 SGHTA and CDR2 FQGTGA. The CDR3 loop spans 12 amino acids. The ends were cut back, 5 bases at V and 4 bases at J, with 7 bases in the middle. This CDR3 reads CASSAEADTQYF. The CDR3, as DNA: TGTGCCAGCAGCGCGGAGGCAGATACGCAGTATTTT.

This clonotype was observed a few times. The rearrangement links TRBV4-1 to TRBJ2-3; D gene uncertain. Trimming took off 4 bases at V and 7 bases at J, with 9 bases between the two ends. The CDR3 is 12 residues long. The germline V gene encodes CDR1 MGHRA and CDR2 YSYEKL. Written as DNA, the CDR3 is TGCGCCAGCAGCCCAAGCCCTCATACGCAGTATTTT. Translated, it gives CASSPSPHTQYF.

CDR3 amino acids: CASLDLQGMNTEAFF. The CDR3 nucleotides are TGTGCCAGCCTGGATCTACAGGGGATGAACACTGAAGCTTTCTTT. The V and J genes are TRBV2 and TRBJ1-1, with 7 bases identical to TRBD1. V dropped 8 bases and J dropped 0; count of bases not matched to a gene: 9. In germline, CDR1 is SNHLY, CDR2 FYNNEI. The CDR3 totals 15 residues.

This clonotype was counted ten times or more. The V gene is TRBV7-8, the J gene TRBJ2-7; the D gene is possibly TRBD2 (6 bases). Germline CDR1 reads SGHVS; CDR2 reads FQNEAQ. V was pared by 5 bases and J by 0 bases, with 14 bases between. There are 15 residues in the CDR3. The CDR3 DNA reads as TGTGCCAGCAGCACCGGACTGCGGGGCTCCTACGAGCAGTACTTC. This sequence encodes CASSTGLRGSYEQYF.

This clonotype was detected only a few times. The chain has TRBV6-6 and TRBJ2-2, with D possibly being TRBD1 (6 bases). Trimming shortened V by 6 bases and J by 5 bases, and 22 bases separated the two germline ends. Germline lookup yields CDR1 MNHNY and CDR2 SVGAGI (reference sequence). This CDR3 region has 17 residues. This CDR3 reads CASSLERRGVSTGELFF. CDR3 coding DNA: TGTGCCAGCAGCCTTGAACGCAGGGGTGTGTCAACCGGGGAGCTGTTTTTT.

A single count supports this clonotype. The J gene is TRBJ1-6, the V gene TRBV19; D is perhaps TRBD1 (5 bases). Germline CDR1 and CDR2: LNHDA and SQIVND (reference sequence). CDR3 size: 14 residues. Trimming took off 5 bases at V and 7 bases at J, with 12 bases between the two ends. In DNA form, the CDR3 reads TGTGCCAGTAGTTCGGCAGGGTTGAATTCACCCCTCCACTTT. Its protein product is CASSSAGLNSPLHF.

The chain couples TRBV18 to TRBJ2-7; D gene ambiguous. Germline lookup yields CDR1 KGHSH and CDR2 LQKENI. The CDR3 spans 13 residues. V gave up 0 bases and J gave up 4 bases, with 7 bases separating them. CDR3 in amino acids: CASSPPYSYEQYV. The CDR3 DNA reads TGTGCCAGCTCACCACCATACAGTTACGAGCAGTACGTC.

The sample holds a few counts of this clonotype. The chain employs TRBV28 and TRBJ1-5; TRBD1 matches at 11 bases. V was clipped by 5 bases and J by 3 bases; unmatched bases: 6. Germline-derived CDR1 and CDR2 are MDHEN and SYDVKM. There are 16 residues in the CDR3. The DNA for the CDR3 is TGTGCCAGCAGTCCGGACAGGGGGCGCACCAATCAGCCCCAGCATTTT. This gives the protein CASSPDRGRTNQPQHF.

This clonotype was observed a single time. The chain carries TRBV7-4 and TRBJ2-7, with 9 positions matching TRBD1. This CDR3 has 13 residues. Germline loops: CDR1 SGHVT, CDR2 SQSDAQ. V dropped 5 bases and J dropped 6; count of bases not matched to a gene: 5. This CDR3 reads CASSPGDRVEQYF. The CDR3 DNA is TGTGCCAGCAGCCCCGGGGACAGGGTCGAGCAGTACTTC.

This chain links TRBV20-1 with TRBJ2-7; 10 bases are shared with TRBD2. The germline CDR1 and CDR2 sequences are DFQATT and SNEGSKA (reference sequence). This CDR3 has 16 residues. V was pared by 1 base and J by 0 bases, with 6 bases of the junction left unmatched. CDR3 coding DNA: TGCAGTGCTAGAGGTCCTAGCGGGGGTTCCTCCTACGAGCAGTACGTC. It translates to CSARGPSGGSSYEQYV.

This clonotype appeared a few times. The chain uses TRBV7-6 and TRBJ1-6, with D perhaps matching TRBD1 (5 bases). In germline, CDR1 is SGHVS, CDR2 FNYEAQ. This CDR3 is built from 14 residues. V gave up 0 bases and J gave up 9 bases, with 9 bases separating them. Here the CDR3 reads CASSLAIGASPLHF. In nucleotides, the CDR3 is TGTGCCAGCAGCTTAGCGATAGGGGCTTCACCCCTCCACTTT.

As DNA, the CDR3 is TGTGCCAGCAGTTTGACCATCCGTGGGACTGAAGCTTTCTTT. This codes for CASSLTIRGTEAFF. This chain connects TRBV6-1 to TRBJ1-1, with unresolved D. The CDR3 runs 14 residues. Germline loops: CDR1 MNHNS, CDR2 SASEGT. Trimming left V 5 bases short and J 5 bases short, with 15 bases between.

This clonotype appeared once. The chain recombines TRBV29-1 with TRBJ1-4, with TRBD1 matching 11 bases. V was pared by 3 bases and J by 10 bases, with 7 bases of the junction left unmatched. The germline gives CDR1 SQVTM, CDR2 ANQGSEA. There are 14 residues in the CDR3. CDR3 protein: CSVDLGQGVGKLFF. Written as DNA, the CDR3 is TGCAGCGTTGACCTGGGACAGGGGGTTGGAAAACTGTTTTTT.

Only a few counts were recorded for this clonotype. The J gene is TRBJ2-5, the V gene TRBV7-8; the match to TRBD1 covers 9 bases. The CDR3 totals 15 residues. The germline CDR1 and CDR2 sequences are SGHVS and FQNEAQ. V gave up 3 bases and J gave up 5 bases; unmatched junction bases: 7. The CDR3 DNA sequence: TGTGCCAGCAGCTTCACAGGGGGCTTGGGGGAGACCCAGTACTTC. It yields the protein CASSFTGGLGETQYF. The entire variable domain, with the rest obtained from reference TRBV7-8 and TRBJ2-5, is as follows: GAGVSQSPRYKVAKRGQDVALRCDPISGHVSLFWYQQALGQGPEFLTYFQNEAQLDKSGLPSDRFFAERPEGSVSTLKIQRTQQEDSAVYLCASSFTGGLGETQYFGPGTRLLVL.

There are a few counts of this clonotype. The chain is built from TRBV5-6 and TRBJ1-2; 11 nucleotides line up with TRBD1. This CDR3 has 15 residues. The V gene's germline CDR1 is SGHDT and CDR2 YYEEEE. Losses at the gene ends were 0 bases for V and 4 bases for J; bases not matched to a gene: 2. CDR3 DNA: TGTGCCAGCAGCTTGGGGGACAGGGGGTTCTATGGCTACACCTTC. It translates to CASSLGDRGFYGYTF.

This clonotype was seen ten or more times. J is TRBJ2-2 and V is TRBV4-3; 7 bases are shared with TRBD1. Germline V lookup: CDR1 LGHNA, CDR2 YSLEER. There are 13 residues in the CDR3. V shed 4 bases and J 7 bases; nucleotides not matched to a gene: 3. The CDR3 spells CASSLDRVGELFF. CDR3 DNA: TGCGCCAGCAGCCTCGACAGGGTCGGGGAGCTGTTTTTT.

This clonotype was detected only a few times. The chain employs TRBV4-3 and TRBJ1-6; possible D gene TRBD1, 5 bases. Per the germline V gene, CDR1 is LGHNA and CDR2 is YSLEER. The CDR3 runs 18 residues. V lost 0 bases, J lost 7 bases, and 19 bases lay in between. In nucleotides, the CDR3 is TGCGCCAGCAGCCAAGAAGGTTTTGGGGCAGGGAGGAATTCACCCCTCCACTTT. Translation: CASSQEGFGAGRNSPLHF.

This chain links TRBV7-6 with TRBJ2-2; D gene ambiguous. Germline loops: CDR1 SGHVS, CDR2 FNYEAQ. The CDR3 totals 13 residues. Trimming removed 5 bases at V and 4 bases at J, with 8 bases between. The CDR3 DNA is TGTGCCAGCAGCGGGTTTGGCACCGGGGAGCTGTTTTTT. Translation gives CASSGFGTGELFF.

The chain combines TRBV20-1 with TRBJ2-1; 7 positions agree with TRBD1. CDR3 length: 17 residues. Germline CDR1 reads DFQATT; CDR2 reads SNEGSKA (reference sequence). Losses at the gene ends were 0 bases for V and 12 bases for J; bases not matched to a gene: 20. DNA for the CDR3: TGCAGTGCTAGAGATTTTCCCAGACAGGGATCGTTCATTGGGCAGTTCTTC. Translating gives CSARDFPRQGSFIGQFF.

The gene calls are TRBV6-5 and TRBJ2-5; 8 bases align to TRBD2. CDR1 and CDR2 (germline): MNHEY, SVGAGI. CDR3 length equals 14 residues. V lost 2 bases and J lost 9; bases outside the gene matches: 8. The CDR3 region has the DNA TGTGCCAGCAGTTACGACAGTCCCGGGGGGGCCCAGTACTTC. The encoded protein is CASSYDSPGGAQYF.

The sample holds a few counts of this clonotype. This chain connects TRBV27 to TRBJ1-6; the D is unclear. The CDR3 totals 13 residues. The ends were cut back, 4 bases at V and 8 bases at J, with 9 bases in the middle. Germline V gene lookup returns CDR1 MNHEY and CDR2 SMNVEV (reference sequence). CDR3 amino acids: CASSSFRDSPLHF. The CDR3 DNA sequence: TGTGCCAGCAGTTCATTCAGAGATTCACCCCTCCACTTT.

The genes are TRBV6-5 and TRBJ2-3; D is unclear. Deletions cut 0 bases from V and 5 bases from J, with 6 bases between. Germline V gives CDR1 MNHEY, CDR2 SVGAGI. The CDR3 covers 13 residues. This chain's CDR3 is CASSYSTRDTQYF. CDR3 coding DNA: TGTGCCAGCAGTTACTCGACCAGAGATACGCAGTATTTT.

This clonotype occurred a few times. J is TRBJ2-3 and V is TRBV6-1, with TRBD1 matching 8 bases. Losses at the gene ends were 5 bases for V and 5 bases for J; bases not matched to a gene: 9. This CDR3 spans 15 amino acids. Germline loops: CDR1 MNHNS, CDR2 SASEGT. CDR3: CASSYAMTGVDTQYF. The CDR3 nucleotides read TGTGCCAGCAGTTATGCCATGACAGGGGTAGATACGCAGTATTTT.

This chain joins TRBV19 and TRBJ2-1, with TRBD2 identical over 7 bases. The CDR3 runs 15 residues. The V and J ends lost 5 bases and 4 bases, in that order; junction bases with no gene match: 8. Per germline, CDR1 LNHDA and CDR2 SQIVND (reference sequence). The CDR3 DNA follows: TGTGCCAGTAGTGCCCACCGGGGGGAATACAATGAGCAGTTCTTC. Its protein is CASSAHRGEYNEQFF.

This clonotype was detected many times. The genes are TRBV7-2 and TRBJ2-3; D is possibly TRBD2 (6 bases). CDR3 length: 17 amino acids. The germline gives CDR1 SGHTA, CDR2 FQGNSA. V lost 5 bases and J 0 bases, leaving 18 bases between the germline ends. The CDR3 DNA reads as TGTGCCAGCAGCCCCCGGCGGGCGGGGACTAGCACAGATACGCAGTATTTT. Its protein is CASSPRRAGTSTDTQYF.

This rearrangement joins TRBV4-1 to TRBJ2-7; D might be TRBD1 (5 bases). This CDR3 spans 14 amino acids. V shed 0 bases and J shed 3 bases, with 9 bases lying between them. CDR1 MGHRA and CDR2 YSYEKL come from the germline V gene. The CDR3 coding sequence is TGCGCCAGCAGCCAAGATAAGGGGATCTACGAGCAGTACTTC. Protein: CASSQDKGIYEQYF.

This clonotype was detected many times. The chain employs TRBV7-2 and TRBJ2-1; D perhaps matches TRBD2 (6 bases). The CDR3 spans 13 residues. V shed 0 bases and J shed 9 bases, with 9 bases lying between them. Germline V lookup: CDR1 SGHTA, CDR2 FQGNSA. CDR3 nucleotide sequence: TGTGCCAGCAGCTTAGCGCTGGGGGGTGAGCAGTTCTTC. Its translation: CASSLALGGEQFF.

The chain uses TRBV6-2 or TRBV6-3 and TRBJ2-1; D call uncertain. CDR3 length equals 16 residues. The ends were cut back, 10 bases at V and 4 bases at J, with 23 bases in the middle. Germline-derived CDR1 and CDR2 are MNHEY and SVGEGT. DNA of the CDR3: TGTGCCAACAGACCTCGCTACCGAGAAGCTTACAATGAGCAGTTCTTC. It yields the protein CANRPRYREAYNEQFF.

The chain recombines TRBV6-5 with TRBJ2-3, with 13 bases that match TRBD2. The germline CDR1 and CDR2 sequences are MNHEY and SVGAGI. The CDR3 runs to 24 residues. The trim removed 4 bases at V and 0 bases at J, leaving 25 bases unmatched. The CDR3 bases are TGTGCCAGCAGTTTCATCCGTCAGGCGGGACTAGCGGGGTCTCCCCTAGCAAGCACAGATACGCAGTATTTT. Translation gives CASSFIRQAGLAGSPLASTDTQYF.